This T cell receptor (beta chain) is drawn from a study of shared clonotypes between healthy human individuals. Nashville, Tennessee was home to all donors, each a Caucasian adult. Profiled with immunoSEQ multiplex PCR; TCRdb holds only in-frame clones, not every one. The table lists approximately 740,000 clones, under 80% of them singletons. This clone was seen more than once but under ten times. Its antigen is not identified. General study points: The study sampled only blood, and tissue repertoires likely differ. Non-shared clonotypes had lower generation probabilities than clonotypes shared by all four sorted-subset donors.

Looked up from germline, CDR1 is LNHDA and CDR2 is SQIVND (reference sequence). The CDR3 consists of 17 residues. J gave up 2 bases and V 5 bases, and 9 bases lay outside the gene matches. Sequenced: memory CD4+ T cells sorted from blood. Subset indicated: CD45RA-negative fraction. The chain employs TRBV19 and TRBJ2-3; 11 bases are shared with TRBD2. This receptor was taken from a young woman in good health. The CDR3 reads CASSSLLAGAPTDTQYF. The CDR3, as DNA: TGTGCCAGTAGTTCGTTACTAGCGGGAGCCCCCACAGATACGCAGTATTTT.